Shown below are 10 T cell receptor beta chains from a single sample sequenced in a study of cytomegalovirus exposure and HLA in healthy donors. With 60 Vbeta and 13 Jbeta primers, the PCR was carried out. The data were produced by immunoSEQ multiplex PCR, yet TCRdb's version contains in-frame clones alone and is incomplete. Of under 130,000 clones listed, 70% are singletons. The sample was PBMCs. Receptor source: a man aged 40-49 years in good health and CMV-seropositive.

In its sample, this clone was seen once. The chain's CDR3 is CASSLRWTEAFF. CDR3 coding DNA: TGTGCCAGCAGCTTACGGTGGACTGAAGCTTTCTTT. The chain combines TRBV13 with TRBJ1-1; D gene ambiguous. V gave up 2 bases and J gave up 5 bases, with 6 bases separating them. Germline lookup yields CDR1 PRHDT and CDR2 FYEKMQ (reference sequence). This CDR3 contains 12 residues.

A single count supports this clone. The chain links TRBV4-3 to TRBJ1-1; D gene ambiguous. CDR3 size: 13 residues. Germline-derived CDR1 and CDR2 are LGHNA and YSLEER. V lost 3 bases, J lost 5 bases, and 10 bases lay in between. The CDR3 DNA reads as TGCGCCAGCAGCCACGATACAAGAACTGAAGCTTTCTTT. This translates into CASSHDTRTEAFF.

V and J are TRBV4-2 and TRBJ2-3; 11 bases align to TRBD2. Germline CDR1 LGHNA, CDR2 YNFKEQ. There are 16 residues in the CDR3. V was clipped by 2 bases and J by 4 bases; unmatched bases: 5. CDR3 sequence reads: CASSQILAGDSDTQYF. CDR3 sequence (DNA): TGTGCCAGCAGCCAAATACTAGCGGGAGATTCAGATACGCAGTATTTT.

The rearrangement links TRBV5-4 to TRBJ2-1, with a possible D match to TRBD2 (5 bases). Germline V CDR1 and CDR2: SGHNT, YYREEE (reference sequence). V lost 2 bases and J lost 5, with 8 bases in between. The CDR3 length is 13 residues. The CDR3 here is CASSFTRDNEQFF. CDR3 nucleotide sequence: TGTGCCAGCAGCTTTACTAGGGACAATGAGCAGTTCTTC. Together with reference TRBV5-4 and TRBJ2-1, the CDR3 gives the full variable domain: ETGVTQSPTHLIKTRGQQVTLRCSSQSGHNTVSWYQQALGQGPQFIFQYYREEENGRGNFPPRFSGLQFPNYSSELNVNALELDDSALYLCASSFTRDNEQFFGPGTRLTVL.

The V call is TRBV7-9, the J call TRBJ2-6; 7 bases are shared with TRBD1. Germline CDR1 SEHNR, CDR2 FQNEAQ (reference sequence). The CDR3 is made up of 17 amino acids. Losses at the gene ends were 7 bases for V and 0 bases for J; bases not matched to a gene: 9. The CDR3 DNA reads TGTGCCAGCAACCCGGGACAGATTTTCTCTGGGGCCAACGTCCTGACTTTC. As protein: CASNPGQIFSGANVLTF.

The chain combines TRBV27 with TRBJ2-2; D perhaps matches TRBD2 (5 bases). The V gene lost 6 bases and the J gene lost 5 bases, with 7 bases spanning the gap. This CDR3 has 12 amino acids. Germline CDR1 reads MNHEY; CDR2 reads SMNVEV (reference sequence). The CDR3, as DNA: TGTGCCAGCAGCGGGAATACCGGGGAGCTGTTTTTT. It is translated as CASSGNTGELFF.

The gene calls are TRBV9 and TRBJ2-5; D remains ambiguous. Germline values: CDR1 SGDLS, CDR2 YYNGEE. The CDR3 sequence is 16 residues long. V was trimmed by 0 bases and J by 0 bases, leaving 12 bases between them. The CDR3 spells CASSVGSLSYQETQYF. CDR3 DNA: TGTGCCAGCAGCGTAGGTAGCCTATCGTACCAAGAGACCCAGTACTTC.

In regard to this clone: At one boundary the junction diverges from the germline segment, which might be a read error. Different DNA sequences within this sample yield the same CDR3. The J gene is TRBJ2-5, the V gene TRBV2, with D maybe TRBD2 (6 bases). This CDR3 is built from 15 residues. Germline values: CDR1 SNHLY, CDR2 FYNNEI. The DNA of the CDR3 is TGCGCCAGCAGGTCCGGGACTTCACTCTCGGAGACCCAGTACTTC. Its protein is CASRSGTSLSETQYF.

This chain links TRBV10-3 with TRBJ1-1; maybe TRBD1 (6 bases). The germline V and J ends were trimmed by 10 bases and 4 bases, with 19 bases remaining between them. CDR3 size: 14 residues. The germline CDR1 and CDR2 sequences are ENHRY and SYGVKD. CDR3 protein: CATRAGQGITEAFF. CDR3 sequence (DNA): TGTGCCACCAGGGCAGGGCAGGGGATCACTGAAGCTTTCTTT.

This clone showed up just once. This rearrangement joins TRBV30 to TRBJ2-1; 9 bases are shared with TRBD2. The CDR3 extends over 15 amino acids. The germline V gene encodes CDR1 GTSNPN and CDR2 SVGIG (reference sequence). The junction had 11 bases not matched to a gene; V was cut back by 5 bases and J by 6 bases. CDR3 loop: CAWGSTSGIFNEQFF. The CDR3 DNA follows: TGTGCCTGGGGTTCGACTAGCGGCATCTTCAATGAGCAGTTCTTC. The variable domain in full, with the rest retrieved from reference TRBV30 and TRBJ2-1, is SQTIHQWPATLVQPVGSPLSLECTVEGTSNPNLYWYRQAAGRGLQLLFYSVGIGQISSEVPQNLSASRPQDRQFILSSKKLLLSDSGFYLCAWGSTSGIFNEQFFGPGTRLTVL.